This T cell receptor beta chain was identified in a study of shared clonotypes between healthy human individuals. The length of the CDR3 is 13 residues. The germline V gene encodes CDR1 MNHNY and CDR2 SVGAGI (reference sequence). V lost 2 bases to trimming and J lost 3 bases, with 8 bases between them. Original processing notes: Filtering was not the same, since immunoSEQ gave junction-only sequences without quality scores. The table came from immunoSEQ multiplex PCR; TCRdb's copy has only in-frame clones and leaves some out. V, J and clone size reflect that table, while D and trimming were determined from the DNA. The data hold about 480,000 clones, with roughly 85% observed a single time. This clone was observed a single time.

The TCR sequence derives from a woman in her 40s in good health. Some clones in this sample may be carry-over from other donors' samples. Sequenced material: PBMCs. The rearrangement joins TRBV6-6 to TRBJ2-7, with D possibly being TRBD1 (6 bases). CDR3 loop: CASSYKQGYEQYF. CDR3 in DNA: TGTGCCAGCAGTTACAAACAGGGCTACGAGCAGTACTTC.